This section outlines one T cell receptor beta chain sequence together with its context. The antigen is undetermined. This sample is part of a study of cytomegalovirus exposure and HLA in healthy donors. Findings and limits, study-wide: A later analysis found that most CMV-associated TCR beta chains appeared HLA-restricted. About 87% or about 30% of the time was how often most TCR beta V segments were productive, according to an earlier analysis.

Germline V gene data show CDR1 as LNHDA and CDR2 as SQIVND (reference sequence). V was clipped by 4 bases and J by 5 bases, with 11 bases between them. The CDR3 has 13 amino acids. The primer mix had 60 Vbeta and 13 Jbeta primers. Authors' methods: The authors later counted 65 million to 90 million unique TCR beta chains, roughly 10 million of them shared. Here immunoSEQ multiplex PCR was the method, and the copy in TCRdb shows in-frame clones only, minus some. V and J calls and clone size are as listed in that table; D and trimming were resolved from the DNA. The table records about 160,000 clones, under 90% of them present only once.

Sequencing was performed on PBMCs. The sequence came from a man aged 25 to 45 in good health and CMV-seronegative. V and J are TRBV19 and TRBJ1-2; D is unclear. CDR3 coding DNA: TGTGCCAGTAGTAATCGGCAGACTTATGGCTACACCTTC. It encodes CASSNRQTYGYTF.